This is a list of T cell receptor beta chains from one sample in a study of circulating CD8 cells and anti-PD-1 response in melanoma. TCRdb independently ran MiXCR on the reads; one entry per CDR3 protein. The sample consists of about 2,500 distinct CDR3 sequences, 6.5% to 9% of them appearing once. Sequenced here: CD8+ T cells from PBMCs, sampled at baseline or after one month of anti-PD-1 therapy (not recorded which). Source of these receptors: a human donor with melanoma. Both conserved end residues are part of each CDR3. The D gene is left open where the match is weak. Where a row states a size, it is once, few, many or the class of an expanded clone; other rows omit it.

v_gene: TRBV19
d_gene: TRBD1
abundance: large
j_gene: TRBJ2-1
CDR3aa: CASSLGTGVVDEQFF
CDR3nt: TGTGCCAGTAGTCTAGGGACAGGGGTTGTGGATGAGCAGTTCTTC

v_gene: TRBV19
d_gene: TRBD2
abundance: large
j_gene: TRBJ2-1
CDR3aa: CASIAGGVNEQFF
CDR3nt: TGTGCCAGTATAGCGGGGGGCGTCAATGAGCAGTTCTTC

v_gene: TRBV19
d_gene: .
abundance: medium-sized
j_gene: TRBJ2-4
CDR3aa: CASSIASSKNIQYF
CDR3nt: TGTGCCAGTAGTATTGCCAGTAGCAAAAACATTCAGTACTTC

v_gene: TRBV2
d_gene: .
abundance: few
j_gene: TRBJ2-3
CDR3aa: CASSDPLTDTQYF
CDR3nt: TGTGCCAGCAGTGATCCCCTTACAGATACGCAGTATTTT

v_gene: TRBV12-3/TRBV12-4
d_gene: .
abundance: medium-sized
j_gene: TRBJ2-1
CDR3aa: CASSLGLFNEQFF
CDR3nt: TGTGCCAGCAGTTTAGGACTATTCAATGAGCAGTTCTTC

v_gene: TRBV7-8
d_gene: TRBD1
abundance: medium-sized
j_gene: TRBJ2-3
CDR3aa: CASSQGGQGGTDTQYF
CDR3nt: TGTGCCAGCAGCCAAGGGGGACAGGGCGGCACAGATACGCAGTATTTT

v_gene: TRBV5-4
d_gene: TRBD1
abundance: medium-sized
j_gene: TRBJ1-5
CDR3aa: CASSLGTGANQPQHF
CDR3nt: TGTGCCAGCAGCCTTGGGACAGGGGCCAATCAGCCCCAGCATTTT

v_gene: TRBV28
d_gene: .
abundance: medium-sized
j_gene: TRBJ1-5
CDR3aa: CASSRDLDSNQPQHF
CDR3nt: TGTGCCAGCAGTCGGGACCTGGATAGCAATCAGCCCCAGCATTTT

v_gene: TRBV19
d_gene: .
abundance: .
j_gene: TRBJ1-6
CDR3aa: CASSRGGSPLHF
CDR3nt: TGTGCCAGCTCTAGGGGGGGCTCACCCCTCCACTTT

v_gene: TRBV12-3/TRBV12-4
d_gene: .
abundance: medium-sized
j_gene: TRBJ1-6
CDR3aa: CASSLAVNSPLHF
CDR3nt: TGTGCCAGCAGTTTAGCAGTTAATTCACCCCTCCACTTT

v_gene: TRBV7-2
d_gene: .
abundance: medium-sized
j_gene: TRBJ1-5
CDR3aa: CASSLTPGERNQPQHF
CDR3nt: TGTGCCAGCAGCTTAACCCCAGGGGAGCGAAATCAGCCCCAGCATTTT

v_gene: TRBV28
d_gene: TRBD1
abundance: medium-sized
j_gene: TRBJ1-6
CDR3aa: CASSSTGGWSPLHF
CDR3nt: TGTGCCAGCAGTTCAACAGGGGGCTGGTCACCCCTCCACTTT

v_gene: TRBV19
d_gene: .
abundance: medium-sized
j_gene: TRBJ2-1
CDR3aa: CASGDGYNEQFF
CDR3nt: TGTGCCAGCGGGGACGGTTACAATGAGCAGTTCTTC

v_gene: TRBV29-1
d_gene: .
abundance: medium-sized
j_gene: TRBJ2-5
CDR3aa: CSVVLETQYF
CDR3nt: TGCAGCGTTGTTTTGGAGACCCAGTACTTC

v_gene: TRBV19
d_gene: .
abundance: .
j_gene: TRBJ1-1
CDR3aa: CASRSGNTEAFF
CDR3nt: TGTGCCAGTAGATCTGGAAACACTGAAGCTTTCTTT

v_gene: TRBV28
d_gene: TRBD1
abundance: large
j_gene: TRBJ2-7
CDR3aa: CASSSRDRDYEQYF
CDR3nt: TGTGCCAGCAGCTCCCGGGACAGGGATTACGAGCAGTACTTC

v_gene: TRBV2
d_gene: .
abundance: .
j_gene: TRBJ2-1
CDR3aa: CASSAVQGSSYNEQLF
CDR3nt: TGTGCCAGCAGTGCCGTACAGGGAAGCTCCTACAATGAACAGCTCTTC

v_gene: TRBV19
d_gene: TRBD1
abundance: .
j_gene: TRBJ2-3
CDR3aa: CASGTGGGDTQYF
CDR3nt: TGTGCCAGCGGGACAGGGGGGGGAGATACGCAGTATTTT

v_gene: TRBV5-1
d_gene: .
abundance: medium-sized
j_gene: TRBJ2-7
CDR3aa: CASSLDAGHEQYF
CDR3nt: TGCGCCAGCAGCTTGGACGCGGGGCACGAGCAGTACTTC

v_gene: TRBV29-1
d_gene: TRBD2
abundance: .
j_gene: TRBJ2-1
CDR3aa: CSVEVRGGGNEQFF
CDR3nt: TGCAGCGTTGAAGTGCGGGGGGGAGGCAATGAGCAGTTCTTC

v_gene: TRBV7-2
d_gene: TRBD2
abundance: medium-sized
j_gene: TRBJ2-1
CDR3aa: CASSPLAGGPDEQFF
CDR3nt: TGTGCCAGCAGCCCGCTAGCGGGGGGGCCAGATGAGCAGTTCTTC

v_gene: TRBV24-1
d_gene: .
abundance: medium-sized
j_gene: TRBJ2-3
CDR3aa: CATSDSQPPSTDTQYF
CDR3nt: TGTGCCACCAGTGACTCACAACCACCTAGCACAGATACGCAGTATTTT

v_gene: TRBV14
d_gene: .
abundance: large
j_gene: TRBJ1-2
CDR3aa: CASSYMEEGFGYTF
CDR3nt: TGTGCCAGCAGCTACATGGAGGAGGGCTTTGGCTACACCTTC

v_gene: TRBV19
d_gene: .
abundance: medium-sized
j_gene: TRBJ2-3
CDR3aa: CASSIVGATDTQYF
CDR3nt: TGTGCCAGTAGTATCGTGGGGGCAACAGATACGCAGTATTTT

v_gene: TRBV5-4
d_gene: .
abundance: medium-sized
j_gene: TRBJ2-2
CDR3aa: CASTPARGRGTGELFF
CDR3nt: TGTGCCAGCACCCCCGCGCGGGGTAGGGGCACCGGGGAGCTGTTTTTT

v_gene: TRBV27
d_gene: TRBD1
abundance: medium-sized
j_gene: TRBJ1-5
CDR3aa: CASSFGTGSNQPQHF
CDR3nt: TGTGCCAGCAGTTTCGGGACAGGGAGCAATCAGCCCCAGCATTTT

v_gene: TRBV19
d_gene: .
abundance: .
j_gene: TRBJ1-1
CDR3aa: CASSIAGGTNTEAFF
CDR3nt: TGTGCCAGTAGTATAGCCGGGGGTACCAACACTGAAGCTTTCTTT

v_gene: TRBV13
d_gene: .
abundance: .
j_gene: TRBJ2-5
CDR3aa: CASSLGRRGTQETQYF
CDR3nt: TGTGCCAGCAGCTTAGGCCGTCGGGGAACCCAAGAGACCCAGTACTTC

v_gene: TRBV2
d_gene: .
abundance: once
j_gene: TRBJ2-7
CDR3aa: CASRGVYDEQYF
CDR3nt: TGTGCCAGCAGAGGTGTATACGACGAGCAGTACTTC

v_gene: TRBV28
d_gene: .
abundance: medium-sized
j_gene: TRBJ2-7
CDR3aa: CASSRGTSYEQYF
CDR3nt: TGTGCCAGCAGCCGGGGAACGTCCTACGAGCAGTACTTC

v_gene: TRBV27
d_gene: .
abundance: medium-sized
j_gene: TRBJ2-5
CDR3aa: CASSLEGLETQYF
CDR3nt: TGTGCCAGCAGTCTGGAGGGGTTGGAGACCCAGTACTTC